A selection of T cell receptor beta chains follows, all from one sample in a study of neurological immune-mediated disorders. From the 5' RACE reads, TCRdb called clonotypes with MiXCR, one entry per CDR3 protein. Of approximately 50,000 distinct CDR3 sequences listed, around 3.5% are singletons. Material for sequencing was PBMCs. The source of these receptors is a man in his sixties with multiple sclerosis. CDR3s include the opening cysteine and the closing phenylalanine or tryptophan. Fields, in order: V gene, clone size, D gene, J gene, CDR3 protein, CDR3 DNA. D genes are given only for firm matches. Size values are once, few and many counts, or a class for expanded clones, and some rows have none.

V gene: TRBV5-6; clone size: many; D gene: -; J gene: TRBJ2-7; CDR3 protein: CASSRPDKSYEQYF; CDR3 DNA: TGTGCCAGCAGCCGCCCTGACAAATCCTACGAGCAGTACTTC
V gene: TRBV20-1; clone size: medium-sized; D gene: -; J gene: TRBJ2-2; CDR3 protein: CRAGDMNTGELFF; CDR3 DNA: TGCAGGGCAGGGGATATGAACACCGGGGAGCTGTTTTTT
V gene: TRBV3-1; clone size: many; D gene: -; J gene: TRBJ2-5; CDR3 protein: CASSRYRTALETQYF; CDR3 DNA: TGTGCCAGCAGCCGATATCGCACCGCTTTAGAGACCCAGTACTTC
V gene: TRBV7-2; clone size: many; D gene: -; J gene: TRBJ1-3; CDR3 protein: CASSLGSGAGAGNTIYF; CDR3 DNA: TGTGCCAGCAGCTTAGGGTCAGGGGCAGGGGCAGGAAACACCATATATTTT
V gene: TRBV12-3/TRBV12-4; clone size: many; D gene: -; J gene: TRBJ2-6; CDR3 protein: CASSSHSGANVLTF; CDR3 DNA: TGTGCCAGCAGTTCCCACTCTGGGGCCAACGTCCTGACTTTC
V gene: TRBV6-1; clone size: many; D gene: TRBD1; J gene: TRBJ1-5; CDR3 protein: CASAQGTVNQPQHF; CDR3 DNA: TGTGCCAGCGCTCAGGGGACAGTCAATCAGCCCCAGCATTTT
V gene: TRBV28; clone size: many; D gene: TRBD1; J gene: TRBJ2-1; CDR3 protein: CASSSRDRVVDEQFF; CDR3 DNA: TGTGCCAGCAGTTCCAGGGACAGGGTAGTCGATGAGCAGTTCTTC
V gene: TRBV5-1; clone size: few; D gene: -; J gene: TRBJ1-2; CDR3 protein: CASIGGEEGSYGYTF; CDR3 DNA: TGCGCCAGCATCGGCGGAGAAGAAGGGAGCTATGGCTACACCTTC
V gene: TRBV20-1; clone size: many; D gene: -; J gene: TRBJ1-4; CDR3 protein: CSASWVSGFNEKLFF; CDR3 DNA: TGCAGTGCTAGTTGGGTTTCGGGCTTTAACGAAAAACTGTTTTTT
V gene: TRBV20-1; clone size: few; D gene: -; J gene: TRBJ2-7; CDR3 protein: CSPTGGGSYEQYF; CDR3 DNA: TGCAGTCCTACGGGGGGCGGCTCCTACGAGCAGTACTTC
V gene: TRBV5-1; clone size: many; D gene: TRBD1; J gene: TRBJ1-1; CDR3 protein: CASRGRGQANTEAFF; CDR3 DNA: TGCGCCAGCAGGGGTAGGGGGCAGGCGAACACTGAAGCTTTCTTT
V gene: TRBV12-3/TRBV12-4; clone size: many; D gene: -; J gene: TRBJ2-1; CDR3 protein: CASNPSSYNEQFF; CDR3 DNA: TGTGCCAGTAACCCAAGCTCCTACAATGAGCAGTTCTTC
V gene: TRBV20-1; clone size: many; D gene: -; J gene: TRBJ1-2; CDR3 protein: CSARFPTPGGGYGYTF; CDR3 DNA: TGCAGTGCTAGGTTTCCGACTCCCGGAGGAGGCTATGGCTACACCTTC
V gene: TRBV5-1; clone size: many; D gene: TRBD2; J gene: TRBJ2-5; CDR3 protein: CASSSGLGRTETQYF; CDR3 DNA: TGCGCCAGCAGCTCGGGACTAGGGAGGACAGAGACCCAGTACTTC
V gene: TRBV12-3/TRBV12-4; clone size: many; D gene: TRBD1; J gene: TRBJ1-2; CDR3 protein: CASSLGGGKGGYTF; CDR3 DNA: TGTGCCAGCAGTTTAGGAGGGGGCAAAGGTGGCTACACCTTC
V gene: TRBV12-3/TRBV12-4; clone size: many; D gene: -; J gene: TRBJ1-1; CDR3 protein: CASTDGGNTEAFF; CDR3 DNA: TGTGCCAGCACCGACGGGGGGAACACTGAAGCTTTCTTT
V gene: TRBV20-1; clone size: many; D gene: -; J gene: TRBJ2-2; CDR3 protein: CSAPNRNTGELFF; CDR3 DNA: TGCAGTGCTCCTAACCGCAACACCGGGGAGCTGTTTTTT
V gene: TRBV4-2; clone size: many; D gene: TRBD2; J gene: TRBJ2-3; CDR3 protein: CASSQGASGGRTDTQYF; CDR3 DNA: TGTGCCAGCAGCCAAGGGGCTAGCGGGGGCCGCACAGATACGCAGTATTTT
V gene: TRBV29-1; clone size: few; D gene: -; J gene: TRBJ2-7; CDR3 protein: CSAMTHLYEQYF; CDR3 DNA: TGCAGCGCTATGACCCATCTTTACGAGCAGTACTTC
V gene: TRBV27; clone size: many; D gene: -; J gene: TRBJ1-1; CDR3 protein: CASSVAGGRGTEAFF; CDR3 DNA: TGTGCCAGCAGTGTCGCCGGGGGGAGAGGGACTGAAGCTTTCTTT
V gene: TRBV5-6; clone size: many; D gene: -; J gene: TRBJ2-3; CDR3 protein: CASSARVSGDTQYF; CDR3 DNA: TGTGCCAGCAGCGCCAGGGTTAGTGGAGATACGCAGTATTTT
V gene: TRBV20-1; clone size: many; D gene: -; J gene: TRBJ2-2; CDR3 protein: CSASNDPGRDTGELFF; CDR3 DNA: TGCAGTGCAAGCAATGATCCTGGGCGCGACACCGGGGAGCTGTTTTTT
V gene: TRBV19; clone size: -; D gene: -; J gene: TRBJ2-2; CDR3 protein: CASSMTERLFF; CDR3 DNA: TGTGCCAGTAGTATGACAGAGCGGCTGTTTTTT
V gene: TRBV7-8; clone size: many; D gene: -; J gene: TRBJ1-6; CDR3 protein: CASSFGAADNSPLHF; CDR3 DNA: TGTGCCAGCAGCTTCGGGGCGGCAGATAATTCACCCCTCCACTTT
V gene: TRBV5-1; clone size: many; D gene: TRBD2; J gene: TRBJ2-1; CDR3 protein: CASSSLGGNSYNEQFF; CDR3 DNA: TGCGCCAGCAGCTCCCTGGGAGGGAACTCCTACAATGAGCAGTTCTTC
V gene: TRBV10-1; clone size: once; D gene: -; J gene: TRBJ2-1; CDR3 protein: CASLGSGFNEQFF; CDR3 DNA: TGTGCCAGCCTGGGTTCAGGATTCAATGAGCAGTTCTTC
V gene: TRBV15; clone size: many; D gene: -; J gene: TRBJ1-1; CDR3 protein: CATSRASGTGGTEAFF; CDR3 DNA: TGTGCCACCAGCAGGGCCTCAGGGACCGGGGGCACTGAAGCTTTCTTT
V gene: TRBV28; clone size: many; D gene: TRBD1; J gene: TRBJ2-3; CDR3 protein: CASSPPGQGAIDTQYF; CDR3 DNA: TGTGCCAGCAGTCCCCCGGGACAGGGGGCAATAGATACGCAGTATTTT
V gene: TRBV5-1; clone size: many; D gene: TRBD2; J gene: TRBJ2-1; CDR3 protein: CASSLSGVEGNEQFF; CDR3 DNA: TGCGCCAGCAGCTTGAGCGGGGTGGAGGGCAATGAGCAGTTCTTC
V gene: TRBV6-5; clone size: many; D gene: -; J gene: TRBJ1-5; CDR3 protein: CASSYGYPTGDQPQHF; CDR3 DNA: TGTGCCAGCAGTTACGGTTATCCGACAGGCGATCAGCCCCAGCATTTT
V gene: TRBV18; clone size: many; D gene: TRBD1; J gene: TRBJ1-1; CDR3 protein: CASFLRGDDTEAFF; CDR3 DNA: TGTGCCAGCTTCCTCAGGGGGGATGACACTGAAGCTTTCTTT
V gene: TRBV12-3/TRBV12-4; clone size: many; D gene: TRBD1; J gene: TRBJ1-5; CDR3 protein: CASTTTAPGGGQPQHF; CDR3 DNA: TGTGCCAGCACCACAACCGCCCCAGGGGGGGGTCAGCCCCAGCATTTT
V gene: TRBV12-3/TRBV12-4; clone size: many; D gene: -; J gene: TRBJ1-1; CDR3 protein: CASSGVGPNTEAFF; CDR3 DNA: TGTGCCAGCAGCGGCGTGGGACCCAACACTGAAGCTTTCTTT
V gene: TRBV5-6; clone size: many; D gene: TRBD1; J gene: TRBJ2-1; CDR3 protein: CASSLVGQGVNEQFF; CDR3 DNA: TGTGCCAGCAGCTTGGTCGGACAGGGGGTCAATGAGCAGTTCTTC
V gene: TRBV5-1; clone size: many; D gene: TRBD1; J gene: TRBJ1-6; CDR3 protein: CASTRDSSSPLHF; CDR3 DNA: TGCGCCAGCACCCGGGACAGCAGTTCACCCCTCCACTTT
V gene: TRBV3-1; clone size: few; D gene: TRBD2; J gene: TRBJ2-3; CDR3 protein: CASSQRGDTDTQYF; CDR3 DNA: TGTGCCAGCAGCCAGCGGGGGGACACAGATACGCAGTATTTT
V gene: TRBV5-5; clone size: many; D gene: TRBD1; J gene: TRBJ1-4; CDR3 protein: CASSVQGAGNEKLFF; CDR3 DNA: TGTGCCAGCAGCGTCCAGGGGGCGGGCAATGAAAAACTGTTTTTT
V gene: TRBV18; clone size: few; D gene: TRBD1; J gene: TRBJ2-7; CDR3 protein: CASSTTGATYEQYF; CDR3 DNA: TGTGCCAGCTCAACGACAGGGGCAACCTACGAGCAGTACTTC
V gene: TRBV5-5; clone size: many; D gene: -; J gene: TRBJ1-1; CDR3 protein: CASSRDSGNTEAFF; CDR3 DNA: TGTGCCAGCAGCCGGGATAGCGGGAACACTGAAGCTTTCTTT
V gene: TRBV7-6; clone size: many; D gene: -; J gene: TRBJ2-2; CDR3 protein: CASSLEGRGTGELFF; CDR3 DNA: TGTGCCAGCAGCTTAGAAGGCCGGGGCACCGGGGAGCTGTTTTTT
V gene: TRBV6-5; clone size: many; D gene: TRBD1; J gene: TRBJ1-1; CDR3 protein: CASSLDRGRNTEAFF; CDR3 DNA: TGTGCCAGCAGTTTGGACAGGGGAAGGAACACTGAAGCTTTCTTT
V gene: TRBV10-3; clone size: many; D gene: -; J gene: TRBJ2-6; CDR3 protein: CAISESRSSGANVLTF; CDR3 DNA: TGTGCCATCAGTGAGTCAAGAAGCTCTGGGGCCAACGTCCTGACTTTC
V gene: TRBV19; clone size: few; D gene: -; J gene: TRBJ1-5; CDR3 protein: CASSDRRTPNQPQHF; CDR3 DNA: TGTGCCAGTAGTGACCGACGCACCCCCAATCAGCCCCAGCATTTT
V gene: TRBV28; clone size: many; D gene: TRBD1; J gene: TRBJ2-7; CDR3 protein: CASRNVAEGTGDSLGISYEQYF; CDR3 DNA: TGTGCCAGCAGAAACGTCGCCGAAGGGACAGGGGATTCATTGGGAATTTCCTACGAGCAGTACTTC
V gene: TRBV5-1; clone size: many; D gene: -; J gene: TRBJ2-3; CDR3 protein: CASSLGVLGTTDTQYF; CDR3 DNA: TGCGCCAGCAGCTTGGGGGTCCTGGGGACCACAGATACGCAGTATTTT
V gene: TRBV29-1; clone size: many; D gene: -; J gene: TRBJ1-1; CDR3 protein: CSGRGFGPEAFF; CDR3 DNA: TGCAGCGGGAGGGGGTTTGGGCCTGAAGCTTTCTTT
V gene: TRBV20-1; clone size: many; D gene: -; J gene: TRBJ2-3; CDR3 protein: CSADQVRTDTQYF; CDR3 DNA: TGCAGTGCAGATCAGGTCCGCACAGATACGCAGTATTTT
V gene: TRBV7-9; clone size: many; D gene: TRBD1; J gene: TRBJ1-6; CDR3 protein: CASREKQGLDSPLHF; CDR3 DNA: TGTGCCAGCAGGGAAAAACAGGGGTTAGATTCACCCCTCCACTTT
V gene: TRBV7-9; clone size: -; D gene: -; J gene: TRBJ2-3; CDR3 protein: CASSLWMAPDTDTQYF; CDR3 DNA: TGTGCCAGCAGCTTATGGATGGCCCCAGACACAGATACGCAGTATTTT
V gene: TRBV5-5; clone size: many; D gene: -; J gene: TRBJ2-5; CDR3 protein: CASSLSGWETQYF; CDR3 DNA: TGTGCCAGCAGCTTATCTGGGTGGGAGACCCAGTACTTC
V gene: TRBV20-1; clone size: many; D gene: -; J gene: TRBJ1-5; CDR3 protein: CSARVSGLSNQPQHF; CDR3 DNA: TGCAGTGCTAGGGTCTCGGGGCTAAGCAATCAGCCCCAGCATTTT
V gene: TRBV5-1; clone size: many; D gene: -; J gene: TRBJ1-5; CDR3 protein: CASSSDPYSNQPQHF; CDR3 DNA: TGCGCCAGCAGCTCGGATCCGTATAGCAATCAGCCCCAGCATTTT